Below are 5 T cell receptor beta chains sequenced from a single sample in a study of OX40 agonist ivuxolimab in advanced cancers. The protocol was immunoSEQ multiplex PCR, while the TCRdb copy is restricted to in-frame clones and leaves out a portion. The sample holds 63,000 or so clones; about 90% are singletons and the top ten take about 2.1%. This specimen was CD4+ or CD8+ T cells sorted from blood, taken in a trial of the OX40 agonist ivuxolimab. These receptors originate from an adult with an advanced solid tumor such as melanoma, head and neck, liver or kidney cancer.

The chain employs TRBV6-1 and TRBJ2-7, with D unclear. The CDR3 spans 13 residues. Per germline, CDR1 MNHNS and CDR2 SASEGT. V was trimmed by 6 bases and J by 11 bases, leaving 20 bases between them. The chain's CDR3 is CASREPLEGRKYF. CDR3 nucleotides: TGTGCCAGCAGGGAACCCCTAGAAGGACGAAAGTACTTC.

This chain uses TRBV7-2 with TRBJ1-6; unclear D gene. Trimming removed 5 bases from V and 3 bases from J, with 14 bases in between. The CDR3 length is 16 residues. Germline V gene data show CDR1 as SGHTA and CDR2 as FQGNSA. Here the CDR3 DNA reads TGTGCCAGCAGCCTTGACCGATCGAACTATAATTCACCCCTCCACTTT. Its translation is CASSLDRSNYNSPLHF. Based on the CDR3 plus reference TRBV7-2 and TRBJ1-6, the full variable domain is GAGVSQSPSNKVTEKGKDVELRCDPISGHTALYWYRQSLGQGLEFLIYFQGNSAPDKSGLPSDRFSAERTGGSVSTLTIQRTQQEDSAVYLCASSLDRSNYNSPLHFGNGTRLTVT.

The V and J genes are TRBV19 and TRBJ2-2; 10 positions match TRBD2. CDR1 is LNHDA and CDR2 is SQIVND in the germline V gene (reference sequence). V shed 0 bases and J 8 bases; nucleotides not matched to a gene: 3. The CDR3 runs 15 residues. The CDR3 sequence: CASSIEQGLAGELFF. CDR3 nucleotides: TGTGCCAGTAGTATAGAGCAGGGACTAGCGGGGGAGCTGTTTTTT.

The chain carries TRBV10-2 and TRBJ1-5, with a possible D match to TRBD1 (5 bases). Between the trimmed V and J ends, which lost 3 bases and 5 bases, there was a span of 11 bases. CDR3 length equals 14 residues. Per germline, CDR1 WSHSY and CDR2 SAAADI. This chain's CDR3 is CASSEDSRDQPQHF. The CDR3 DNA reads TGCGCCAGCAGTGAAGACAGTCGGGATCAGCCCCAGCATTTT.

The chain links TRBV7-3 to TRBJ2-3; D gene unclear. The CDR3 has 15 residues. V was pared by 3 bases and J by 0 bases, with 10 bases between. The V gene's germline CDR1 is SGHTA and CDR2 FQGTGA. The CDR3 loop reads CASSLVGASTDTQYF. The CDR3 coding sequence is TGTGCCAGCAGCTTGGTAGGCGCGAGCACAGATACGCAGTATTTT.